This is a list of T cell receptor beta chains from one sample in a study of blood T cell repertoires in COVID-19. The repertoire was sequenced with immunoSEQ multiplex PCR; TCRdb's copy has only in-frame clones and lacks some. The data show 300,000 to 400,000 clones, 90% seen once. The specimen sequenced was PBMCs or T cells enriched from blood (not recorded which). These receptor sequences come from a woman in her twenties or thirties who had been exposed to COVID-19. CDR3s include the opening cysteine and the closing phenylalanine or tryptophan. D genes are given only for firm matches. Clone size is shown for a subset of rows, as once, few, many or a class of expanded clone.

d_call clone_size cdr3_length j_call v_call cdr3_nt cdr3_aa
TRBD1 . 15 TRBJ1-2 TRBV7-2 TGTGCCAGCAGCTTAGAGCAGGGGGCGATCTATGGCTACACCTTC CASSLEQGAIYGYTF
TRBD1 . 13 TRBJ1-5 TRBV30 TGTGCCTGGAGTAGGCAGGGGGGTCAGCCCCAGCATTTT CAWSRQGGQPQHF
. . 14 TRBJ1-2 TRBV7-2 TGTGCCAGCAGCGGAGGGGCAGACCTCTATGGCTACACCTTC CASSGGADLYGYTF
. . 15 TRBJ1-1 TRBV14 TGTGCCAGCAGCCAAGAGTCGGGAGGTTTCACTGAAGCTTTCTTT CASSQESGGFTEAFF
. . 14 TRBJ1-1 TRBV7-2 TGTGCCAGCAGCTTAGACCGCGAGGTTACTGAAGCTTTCTTT CASSLDREVTEAFF
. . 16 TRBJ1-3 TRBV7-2 TGTGCCAGCAGCCTAGGACAGCCAGACTCGGGAAACACCATATATTTT CASSLGQPDSGNTIYF
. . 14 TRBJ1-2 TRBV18 TGTGCCAGCTCACCACTACACAGGGACCATGGCTACACCTTC CASSPLHRDHGYTF
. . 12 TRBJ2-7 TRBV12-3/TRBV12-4 TGTGCCAGCAGTCCCGGGGGACCCGAGCAGTACTTC CASSPGGPEQYF
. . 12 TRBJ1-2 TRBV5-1 TGCGCCAGCAGCTTGGATCGTCCAGTCTACACCTTC CASSLDRPVYTF
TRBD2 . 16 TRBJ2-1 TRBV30 TGTGGCTGGACTAGCGGGGGGGCTGAACGTTACAATGAGCAGTTCTTC CGWTSGGAERYNEQFF
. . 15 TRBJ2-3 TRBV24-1 TGTGCCACCAGTGACCCGGGTTCCGGCACCGATACGCAGTATTTT CATSDPGSGTDTQYF
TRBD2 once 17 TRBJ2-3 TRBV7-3 TGTGCCAGCAGCTTCACGCCCGCTAGCGGGGACACAGATACGCAGTATTTT CASSFTPASGDTDTQYF
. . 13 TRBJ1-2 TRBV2 TGTGCCAGCAGAGGAACAGGGAACTATGGCTACACCTTC CASRGTGNYGYTF
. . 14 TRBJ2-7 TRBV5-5 TGTGCCAGCAGCGTAGGAGGAGTTGCCTACGAGCAGTACTTC CASSVGGVAYEQYF
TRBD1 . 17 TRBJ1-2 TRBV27 TGTGCCAGCAGTTTAAGCAGACAGGGGGGGGTCTTCTATGGCTACACCTTC CASSLSRQGGVFYGYTF
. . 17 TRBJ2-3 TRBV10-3 TGTGCCATCAGTGAGTCGGTCCGGCAGGGCCGCACAGATACGCAGTATTTT CAISESVRQGRTDTQYF
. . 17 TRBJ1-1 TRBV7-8 TGTGCCAGCAGCTTAGGGGTAGGGAGGATGATGAACACTGAAGCTTTCTTT CASSLGVGRMMNTEAFF
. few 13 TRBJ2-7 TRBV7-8 TGTGCCAGCAGCCCAACAGGAGACTACGAGCAGTACTTC CASSPTGDYEQYF
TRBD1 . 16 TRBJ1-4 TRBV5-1 TGCGCCAGCAGCTGGACGGGGACAGGGAGGGCCGAAAAACTGTTTTTT CASSWTGTGRAEKLFF
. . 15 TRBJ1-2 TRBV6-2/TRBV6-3 TGTGCCAGCAGTTACTCGATCTCGAGGGGGTATGGCTACACCTTC CASSYSISRGYGYTF
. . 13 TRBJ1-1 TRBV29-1 TGCAGCGCTGGTAACGGGGGGAGCACTGAAGCTTTCTTT CSAGNGGSTEAFF
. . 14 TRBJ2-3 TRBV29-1 TGCAGCGTTGTGCGCGGGGTAGGCACAGATACGCAGTATTTT CSVVRGVGTDTQYF
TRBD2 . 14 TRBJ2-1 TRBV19 TGTGCCAGTAGTAAGCGGGGGGGTAGTAATGAGCAGTTCTTC CASSKRGGSNEQFF
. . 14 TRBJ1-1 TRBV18 TGTGCCAGCTCACCCGCAATTAGGAACACTGAAGCTTTCTTT CASSPAIRNTEAFF
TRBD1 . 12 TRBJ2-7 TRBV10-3 TGTGCCATCAGTCAGGGGGCCGACGAGCAGTACTTC CAISQGADEQYF
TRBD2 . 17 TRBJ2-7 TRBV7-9 TGTGCCAGTACCGGGACTAGCGGGGTTACAAGCTCCTACGAGCAGTACTTC CASTGTSGVTSSYEQYF